The entry below describes one TCR beta chain. Its specificity is not known. This sample is drawn from a study of cytomegalovirus exposure and HLA in healthy donors. Study-level results: 164 TCR beta chains were listed as cytomegalovirus-associated. In a later analysis, an Asian-associated ancestry cluster reportedly showed fewer N-insertions than the roughly 690-donor mean.

This PCR relied on a set of 60 Vbeta primers and 13 Jbeta primers. Produced via immunoSEQ multiplex PCR; TCRdb's table is partial and in-frame only. The profile shows approximately 160,000 clones, around 86% of them singletons. Germline V gives CDR1 LNHDA, CDR2 SQIVND (reference sequence). The CDR3 length is 16 residues. V was clipped by 6 bases and J by 3 bases, with 17 bases between them. The origin of this receptor is a girl aged 2-9 years in good health and CMV-seropositive. This rearrangement joins TRBV19 to TRBJ2-2, with D possibly matching TRBD1 (6 bases). The sequencing sample was made of PBMCs. CDR3 protein: CASRRIQGYDTGELFF. The CDR3 DNA is TGTGCCAGTAGACGCATCCAGGGGTACGACACCGGGGAGCTGTTTTTT.